This TCR beta chain was recovered during a study of shared clonotypes between healthy human individuals. The wider study: The cohort comprised a couple of women and a few men. Their ages spanned 18 to 49 years.

Method: immunoSEQ multiplex PCR; TCRdb's copy keeps in-frame clones and lacks some. Of millions of clones in the sample, roughly 95% were seen once. With 4 bases removed from V and 4 bases from J, the gap between germline ends came to 10 bases. The CDR3 is 14 amino acids. From germline, CDR1 is WSHSY and CDR2 SAAADI. CD4+ cells were split into CD45RA+ naive and CD45RA-negative memory subsets. The source is a young man in good health. The gene calls are TRBV10-2 and TRBJ1-4, with D tentatively TRBD1 (5 bases). The sequenced material came from naive CD4+ T cells sorted from blood. The subset here: CD45RA+ positively selected. Here the CDR3 DNA reads TGCGCCAGCAGTGGGGACGTCTTTAATGAAAAACTGTTTTTT. Translated, it gives CASSGDVFNEKLFF.